These 7 T cell receptor beta chains share one sample of origin, sequenced in a study of blood T cell repertoires in COVID-19. Assay: immunoSEQ multiplex PCR; the TCRdb copy retains only in-frame clones and omits some. This sample has about 140,000 clones; around 83% occur once, and the top ten carry about 10%. Sequenced: peripheral blood. These receptor sequences come from a man between 60 and 75 years old with active or convalescent COVID-19.

V and J are TRBV19 and TRBJ2-3, with D unclear. Germline V gene lookup returns CDR1 LNHDA and CDR2 SQIVND (reference sequence). The CDR3 spans 12 residues. V gave up 5 bases and J gave up 5 bases, with 8 bases separating them. DNA of the CDR3: TGTGCCAGTAGTCACATACGAGATACGCAGTATTTT. It codes for CASSHIRDTQYF. The full variable domain, its missing parts supplied by reference TRBV19 and TRBJ2-3, is DGGITQSPKYLFRKEGQNVTLSCEQNLNHDAMYWYRQDPGQGLRLIYYSQIVNDFQKGDIAEGYSVSREKKESFPLTVTSAQKNPTAFYLCASSHIRDTQYFGPGTRLTVL.

The rearrangement links TRBV28 to TRBJ2-3; 7 nucleotides align to TRBD1. J lost 1 base, V lost 2 bases, and 0 bases had no gene match. Germline loops: CDR1 MDHEN, CDR2 SYDVKM. CDR3 length: 14 residues. CDR3 in amino acids: CASSLGQGTDTQYF. CDR3 in DNA: TGTGCCAGCAGTTTAGGACAGGGCACAGATACGCAGTATTTT.

The chain is built from TRBV7-2 and TRBJ2-3; weak D call: TRBD1 (5 bases). Deletions cut 3 bases from V and 6 bases from J, with 10 bases between. CDR1 is SGHTA and CDR2 is FQGNSA in the germline V gene. The CDR3 extends over 13 amino acids. CDR3 in amino acids: CASSFQGSDTQYF. As DNA, the CDR3 is TGTGCCAGCAGCTTTCAGGGATCGGATACGCAGTATTTT.

The chain has TRBV3-1 (or the pseudogene TRBV3-2) and TRBJ2-2; 7 bases align to TRBD1. In germline, CDR1 is LGHDT, CDR2 YNNKEL (reference sequence). J lost 4 bases, V lost 1 base, and 6 bases had no gene match. This CDR3 comprises 16 residues. The CDR3 sequence: CASSQGPGGATGELFF. In DNA, the CDR3 is TGTGCCAGCAGCCAAGGCCCAGGGGGAGCCACCGGGGAGCTGTTTTTT.

The gene calls are TRBV7-2 and TRBJ2-7; possible D gene TRBD2, 6 bases. The CDR3 is 13 amino acids. In germline, CDR1 is SGHTA, CDR2 FQGNSA. V shed 3 bases and J shed 3 bases, with 9 bases lying between them. CDR3 residues: CASSLSGDYEQYV. The CDR3 DNA reads as TGTGCCAGCAGCTTGTCGGGAGACTACGAGCAGTACGTC.

This chain connects TRBV2 to TRBJ1-2; 7 nucleotides line up with TRBD1. The V gene's germline CDR1 is SNHLY and CDR2 FYNNEI. V trimming: 4 bases; J trimming: 0 bases; junction bases outside the gene matches: 8. The CDR3 has 16 amino acids. CDR3 amino acids: CASSARQGITNYGYTF. For the CDR3, the DNA is TGTGCCAGCAGTGCTAGACAGGGAATCACTAACTATGGCTACACCTTC.

This clone was picked up one time. The rearrangement uses TRBV30 and TRBJ1-2; TRBD1 matches 9 bases. The ends lost 5 bases at V and 7 bases at J; junction bases unmatched: 5. Germline lookup yields CDR1 GTSNPN and CDR2 SVGIG (reference sequence). This CDR3 has 12 residues. The CDR3 DNA sequence: TGTGCCTGGGGGACAGGGCCTGGTGGCTACACCTTC. Translated, it gives CAWGTGPGGYTF.